This entry lists 6 T cell receptor beta chains sequenced from one sample in a study of control samples from healthy donors and cancer patients. Libraries were prepared by immunoSEQ multiplex PCR; TCRdb keeps only in-frame clonotypes and omits some of them. The table includes 100,000 to 150,000 clones, about nine tenths detected once. Sample: blood. The receptors derive from a man between 40 and 49 years old in good health.

The chain couples TRBV15 to TRBJ2-3; D is perhaps TRBD1 (5 bases). Looked up from germline, CDR1 is LNHNV and CDR2 is YYDKDF (reference sequence). V lost 0 bases and J 8 bases, leaving 15 bases between the germline ends. This CDR3 contains 15 residues. The DNA of the CDR3 is TGTGCCACCAGCAGAGACGCTGGACACTTCGGTACGCAGTATTTT. As protein: CATSRDAGHFGTQYF.

The chain combines TRBV18 with TRBJ2-3; D possibly corresponds to TRBD2 (5 bases). The ends were cut back, 0 bases at V and 1 base at J, with 14 bases in the middle. In germline, CDR1 is KGHSH, CDR2 LQKENI. The CDR3 is 17 amino acids. The DNA of the CDR3 is TGTGCCAGCTCACCACCCGGGCTAGCAGCGGGCACAGATACGCAGTATTTT. The encoded protein is CASSPPGLAAGTDTQYF.

This chain joins TRBV29-1 and TRBJ2-1; no clear D gene. This CDR3 spans 13 amino acids. Germline values: CDR1 SQVTM, CDR2 ANQGSEA. Between the trimmed V and J ends, which lost 1 base and 0 bases, there was a span of 4 bases. CDR3 protein: CSVEGGSYNEQFF. The CDR3 DNA is TGCAGCGTTGAAGGTGGCTCCTACAATGAGCAGTTCTTC.

The chain links TRBV2 to TRBJ1-5, with D perhaps TRBD1 (6 bases). The CDR3 loop spans 16 amino acids. Germline CDR1 SNHLY, CDR2 FYNNEI. With 7 bases removed from V and 4 bases from J, the gap between germline ends came to 20 bases. The CDR3 DNA reads as TGTGCCAGCACCTTGGGGAGGGGGAGAGGGAATCAGCCCCAGCATTTT. The encoded protein is CASTLGRGRGNQPQHF.

The rearrangement links TRBV5-4 to TRBJ2-1, with D unresolved. Per the germline V gene, CDR1 is SGHNT and CDR2 is YYREEE (reference sequence). Trimming took 1 base from V and 4 from J, leaving 0 bases between them. The CDR3 contains 11 residues. The CDR3 sequence is CASSLYNEQFF. The CDR3 region has the DNA TGTGCCAGCAGCTTGTACAATGAGCAGTTCTTC.

This rearrangement joins TRBV4-3 to TRBJ1-2; D not certain. CDR1 LGHNA and CDR2 YSLEER come from the germline V gene. Trimming removed 0 bases from V and 2 bases from J, with 10 bases in between. This CDR3 spans 15 amino acids. CDR3 DNA: TGCGCCAGCAGCCAAGATCGTGCAGCAAACTATGGCTACACCTTC. It codes for CASSQDRAANYGYTF.